These 2 T cell receptor beta chains share one sample of origin, sequenced in a study of shared clonotypes between healthy human individuals (dated by TCRdb to about 2020). Library preparation employed the immunoSEQ multiplex PCR assay. TCRdb took over this immuneACCESS table, retaining in-frame rearrangements with V and J assigned. Such tables are incomplete; in checked studies, under half of the missing clones stem from an unresolved V gene, and the remainder is unexplained. The sample table lists more than 450,000 clones, 79% of them with a count of one. 10% to 15% of the sample comes from the top ten. The source material was PBMCs. The source of these receptors is a woman aged 40 to 55 in good health. Some clones in this sample may be carry-over from other donors' samples.

This clone was seen only once. This rearrangement joins TRBV28 to TRBJ1-5; possible D gene TRBD1, 5 bases. The germline CDR1 and CDR2 sequences are MDHEN and SYDVKM. The V and J ends lost 8 bases and 5 bases respectively, with 25 bases between them. The CDR3 is made up of 17 amino acids. The CDR3 nucleotides read TGTGCCAGCCGGACTATTGTGGGGGTAAGGGGTGATCAGCCCCAGCATTTT. Protein: CASRTIVGVRGDQPQHF.

The chain recombines TRBV28 with TRBJ2-7, with 11 positions matching TRBD2. CDR1 is MDHEN and CDR2 is SYDVKM in the germline V gene. The CDR3 length is 16 residues. After removal of 3 bases from V and 0 bases from J, the junction contained 4 bases not matched to a gene. The CDR3: CASSFSLAGDSYEQYF. CDR3 sequence (DNA): TGTGCCAGCAGTTTTTCACTAGCGGGGGACTCCTACGAGCAGTACTTC.